Listed below are T cell receptor beta chains from one sample, sequenced in a study of T cells in Graves' hyperthyroidism and ophthalmopathy. TCRdb recomputed calls from the multiplex PCR reads with MiXCR, one row per CDR3 protein. There are 490,000 or so distinct CDR3 sequences in the sample; roughly 23% occur only once, and less than 65% lies in the top ten. Specimen: blood. The receptor source for this set is a woman in her seventies with Graves' ophthalmopathy. CDR3s include the opening cysteine and the closing phenylalanine or tryptophan. D genes are given only for firm matches. The listing skips clone size in some rows; elsewhere it reads once, few, many or a size class.

V gene	D gene	clone size	J gene	CDR3 DNA	CDR3 protein
TRBV24-1	NA	few	TRBJ2-3	TGTGCCACCAGTGACTTTACTACGACCACAGATACGCAGTATTTT	CATSDFTTTTDTQYF
TRBV12-3/TRBV12-4	NA	NA	TRBJ2-3	TGTGCCAGCAGTGGGGGGACGCAGTATTTT	CASSGGTQYF
TRBV5-1	TRBD2	few	TRBJ2-1	TGCGCCAGCAGCCAGACTAGCGGAGCGGCCTTCTCCTACAATGAGCAGTTCTTC	CASSQTSGAAFSYNEQFF
TRBV9	NA	NA	TRBJ2-3	TGTGCCAGCAGCGTAGTAGAGCTAGCAGATACGCAGTATTTT	CASSVVELADTQYF
TRBV10-3	NA	NA	TRBJ2-2	TGTGCCATCAGAGACACCGGGGTGATGGCCGGGGAGCTGTTTTTT	CAIRDTGVMAGELFF
TRBV2	NA	NA	TRBJ2-7	TGTGCCAGCAGTACGGAGGGCTCCTACGAGCAGTACTTC	CASSTEGSYEQYF
TRBV5-1	TRBD2	NA	TRBJ2-1	TGCGCCAGCAGCTCAAGATCTAGCGGCCTCAATGAGCAGTTCTTC	CASSSRSSGLNEQFF
TRBV5-1	TRBD2	NA	TRBJ2-3	TGTGCCAGCAGCTTGGATGGGGGCGCGGGAGGTACGCAGTATTTT	CASSLDGGAGGTQYF
TRBV3-1	NA	few	TRBJ1-2	TGTGCCAGCAGCCAGAGTACCCACGCCGGCTACACCTTC	CASSQSTHAGYTF
TRBV28	TRBD1	many	TRBJ2-7	TGTGCCACCAAAGTCTGGACAGGACGCTACGAGCAGTACTTC	CATKVWTGRYEQYF
TRBV2	TRBD1	few	TRBJ2-7	TGTGCCAGCAATCTAGGACAGGGGGTATTCGTGAACGAGCAGTACTTC	CASNLGQGVFVNEQYF
TRBV25-1	TRBD1	NA	TRBJ1-3	TGTGCCAGCAGTAGGACAGGACTCTCTGGAAACACCATATATTTT	CASSRTGLSGNTIYF
TRBV18	TRBD2	few	TRBJ2-7	TGTGCCAGCGGGACTAGCGCTACCTACGAGCAGTACTTC	CASGTSATYEQYF
TRBV3-1	NA	NA	TRBJ1-2	TGTGCCAGCAGCCAAGCGGGCTCAAACTATGGCTACACCTTC	CASSQAGSNYGYTF
TRBV12-3/TRBV12-4	NA	many	TRBJ2-4	TGTGCCAGCGGGATCGAGGGAGCCAAAAACATTCAGTACTTC	CASGIEGAKNIQYF
TRBV27	NA	NA	TRBJ1-3	TGTGCCAGCCCGAACAGGGCTGGAAACACCATATATTTT	CASPNRAGNTIYF
TRBV24-1	NA	few	TRBJ1-1	TGTGCCACCCCGCCCCCTGGTAGGAACACTGAAGCTTTCTTT	CATPPPGRNTEAFF
TRBV5-6	NA	NA	TRBJ2-7	TGTGCCAGCAGCTTTGGGCCCTGGGCTGACCAATCCTACGAGCAGTACTTC	CASSFGPWADQSYEQYF
TRBV3-1	TRBD1	NA	TRBJ1-2	TGTGCCAGCAGCCAAGATTTAGGCAGGGGGGACTATGGCTACACCTTC	CASSQDLGRGDYGYTF
TRBV9	TRBD2	NA	TRBJ2-7	TGTGCCAGCAGCGATGGACTAGCGGGACGGTACGAGCAGTACTTC	CASSDGLAGRYEQYF
TRBV20-1	TRBD2	few	TRBJ2-1	TGCAGTGCTAGACTAGCGGGGCATCCGGATGGGCAGTTCTTC	CSARLAGHPDGQFF
TRBV29-1	TRBD1	few	TRBJ1-2	TGCAGCGCAACCCTGGACAGGGCTGGCTACACCTTC	CSATLDRAGYTF
TRBV10-3	NA	NA	TRBJ2-5	TGTGCCATCAGTGAGTCTGGGTACCAAGAGACCCAGTACTTC	CAISESGYQETQYF
TRBV24-1	TRBD1	NA	TRBJ2-5	TGTACCACCAGTGATTTGGTTGGACAGGGGGCATCAGAGACCCAGTACTTC	CTTSDLVGQGASETQYF
TRBV20-1	TRBD1	NA	TRBJ2-3	TGCAGTGCTACATTCAGACAGGGGACAGGTGATACGCAGTATTTT	CSATFRQGTGDTQYF
TRBV24-1	NA	many	TRBJ2-1	TGTGCCACCAGTGATCCGACCAGCAATGAGCAGTTCTTC	CATSDPTSNEQFF
TRBV6-1	TRBD2	NA	TRBJ2-3	TGTGCCAGCAGTGAAGGGATAGCGGGAGGCCATCCAGATACGCAGTATTTT	CASSEGIAGGHPDTQYF
TRBV27	TRBD2	NA	TRBJ2-6	TGTGCCAGCAGTTCCATAGCGGGGCACTCTGGGGCCAACGTCCTGACTTTC	CASSSIAGHSGANVLTF
TRBV4-3	TRBD2	few	TRBJ2-3	TGCGCCAGCAGCCTAGGGCATGCGGGAGTCGGAGATACGCAGTATTTT	CASSLGHAGVGDTQYF
TRBV6-1	TRBD2	few	TRBJ2-2	TGTGCCAGCAGTCCGCCAAGCGGGAGGATTAGTGGCGGGGAGCTGTTTTTT	CASSPPSGRISGGELFF
TRBV6-1	NA	NA	TRBJ1-6	TGTGCCAGCAGGGAAGAAGGGACCCTAAATTCACCCCTCCACTTT	CASREEGTLNSPLHF
TRBV29-1	NA	few	TRBJ2-1	TGCAGCGTTGAGGGGTTCAGCCAGATCCACAATGAGCAGTTCTTC	CSVEGFSQIHNEQFF
TRBV12-3/TRBV12-4	TRBD2	many	TRBJ2-4	TGTGCCAGCAGTTTAAGCGGGAGCCTAGCCAAAAACATTCAGTACTTC	CASSLSGSLAKNIQYF
TRBV3-1	NA	few	TRBJ1-1	TGTGCCAGCAGCCAAGACCGAGGGCAGGAAGCTTTCTTT	CASSQDRGQEAFF
TRBV2	NA	many	TRBJ2-1	TGTGCCAGCAGACCTTACAACAATGAGCAGTTCTTC	CASRPYNNEQFF
TRBV18	TRBD1	few	TRBJ1-5	TGTGCCAGCTCAACCGGGACAGGAAATCAGCCCCAGCATTTT	CASSTGTGNQPQHF
TRBV27	TRBD1	few	TRBJ2-3	TGTGCCAGCAGCGGACAGGGGTGGGATACGCAGTATTTT	CASSGQGWDTQYF
TRBV20-1	NA	NA	TRBJ2-7	TGCAGTGCTAACCCTGACACCTACGAGCAGTACTTC	CSANPDTYEQYF
TRBV5-1	TRBD2	NA	TRBJ2-2	TGCGCCAGCAGCTTGGGACTAGCGGGACGCACCGGGGAGCTGTTTTTT	CASSLGLAGRTGELFF
TRBV10-3	TRBD1	NA	TRBJ1-1	TGTGCCATCAGTGGGACAGGGGCCCGCACTGAAGCTTTCTTT	CAISGTGARTEAFF
TRBV6-1	TRBD1	few	TRBJ1-2	TGTGCCAGCAGCGCGGACAGGGCTTATGGCTACACCTTC	CASSADRAYGYTF
TRBV7-3	NA	NA	TRBJ2-2	TGTGCCAGCGGGAGGCGGGGCTTGAACACCGAGGAGCTGTTTTTT	CASGRRGLNTEELFF
TRBV28	NA	many	TRBJ1-6	TGTGCCAGCGGATCCCTTGGATCACCCCTCCACTTT	CASGSLGSPLHF
TRBV5-1	NA	NA	TRBJ2-7	TGCGCCAGCAGCAGCAAACAGGGTTTAGTTGCCTACGAGCAGTACTTC	CASSSKQGLVAYEQYF
TRBV7-3	NA	many	TRBJ2-2	TGTGCCAGCAGCACGGGACTCCACGGGGAGCTGTTTTTT	CASSTGLHGELFF
TRBV6-2/TRBV6-3	TRBD2	NA	TRBJ2-7	TGTGCCAGCAGTGTACTAGCGCTAGAGCAGTACTTC	CASSVLALEQYF
TRBV6-6	NA	NA	TRBJ1-6	TGTGCCAGCAGTTACGGTCAGGGGTACTATAATTCACCCCTCCACTTT	CASSYGQGYYNSPLHF
TRBV7-3	NA	few	TRBJ2-3	TGTGCCAGCAGCTCAGAGGGTGGCGGCACAGATACGCAGTATTTT	CASSSEGGGTDTQYF
TRBV6-2/TRBV6-3	TRBD1	few	TRBJ2-7	TGTGCCAGCAGGAACGGACAGGGCCCCCCCTACGAGCAGTACTTC	CASRNGQGPPYEQYF
TRBV27	TRBD1	few	TRBJ1-2	TGTGCCAGCAGCCGGACAGGGGGCGGATCCTATGGCTACACCTTC	CASSRTGGGSYGYTF
TRBV18	NA	NA	TRBJ2-1	TGTGCCAGCTCACCAGGGCTAGTTCGGTTCTTC	CASSPGLVRFF
TRBV6-1	NA	NA	TRBJ2-2	TGTGCCAGCAGAACCGGGCCAAGCACCGGGGAGCTGTTTTTT	CASRTGPSTGELFF
TRBV11-2	NA	few	TRBJ2-3	TGTGCCAGCAGCTTAGATGGGATAACCAGGGATACGCAGTATTTT	CASSLDGITRDTQYF